This T cell receptor (beta chain) derives from a study of blood T cell repertoires in COVID-19. The wider study: Sites in the United States, Italy and Spain provided acute and convalescent COVID-19 samples. The analysed material was cDNA or gDNA that came from T cells, B-cell-depleted T cells, or PBMCs.

Seattle patients were enrolled during active infection and followed longitudinally. Authors' data handling: The authors estimated nucleated cell counts from reference gene primer amplification. Using immunoSEQ multiplex PCR, the repertoire was profiled, and TCRdb retains in-frame clones only, with some absent. V, J and clone size were drawn from that table, and D and trimming were deduced from the DNA. This repertoire shows about 210,000 clones, roughly 85% found once; its top ten account for 2.4%. The sample taken for sequencing was peripheral blood. The clonotype comes from a woman aged 70-85 years with COVID-19, enrolled during active disease.

In DNA form, the CDR3 reads TGTGCCAGCAGCTACGGCAGGGGAGCAAGTAGCTACGAGCAGTACTTC. Its translation is CASSYGRGASSYEQYF. The chain joins TRBV7-2 to TRBJ2-7, with D possibly matching TRBD1 (6 bases). The CDR3 covers 16 residues. CDR1 and CDR2 (germline): SGHTA, FQGNSA. V was clipped by 4 bases and J by 3 bases, with 19 bases between them.